This T cell receptor (beta chain) was identified during a study of T cells after yellow fever vaccination. Study at large: Fractions low in cell number were prepared with SMART-Seq v4 Ultra Low Input.

The table lists this clonotype with many counts. The antigen remains undetermined. General study results and limits: Any FACS-sorted repertoire could hold abundant clonotypes that contaminate it from the bulk population. Reappearing after the booster were most of the clones from primary vaccination (less than 97% CD4, 88% CD8).

TCRdb itself ran the 5' RACE reads through MiXCR, one entry per CDR3 protein. The sample has about 340,000 distinct CDR3 sequences, under 5% seen once. Germline V gene lookup returns CDR1 SGDLS and CDR2 YYNGEE. V was pared by 0 bases and J by 7 bases, with 14 bases between. The CDR3 runs 15 residues. The chain is built from TRBV9 and TRBJ2-1; tentative D call: TRBD1 (5 bases). The sample was PBMCs, taken 5 days after the yellow fever booster vaccination. The sequence derives from a man younger than 35 who received the YFV17D yellow fever vaccine. DNA of the CDR3: TGTGCCAGCAGCGTAGTTGACAGACCAGGGAATGAGCAGTTCTTC. It specifies CASSVVDRPGNEQFF.